The 32 T cell receptor beta chains presented below share a single source sample, sequenced in a study of blood T cell repertoires in COVID-19. Sequencing was performed with immunoSEQ multiplex PCR; in TCRdb, only in-frame clones are kept and a portion is missing. The table shows hundreds of thousands of clones, with around 90% occurring only once. The specimen was PBMCs or T cells enriched from blood (not recorded which). All receptors come from a man aged 50-59 years who had been exposed to COVID-19.

This clone was detected only a few times. The chain joins TRBV9 to TRBJ2-1; 11 bases line up with TRBD2. The germline V gene has CDR1 SGDLS and CDR2 YYNGEE. CDR3 length: 18 amino acids. The junction had 5 bases not matched to a gene; V was cut back by 0 bases and J by 0 bases. This CDR3 reads CASSVGLAGGPSYNEQFF. For the CDR3, the DNA is TGTGCCAGCAGCGTAGGGCTAGCGGGAGGTCCCTCCTACAATGAGCAGTTCTTC.

The V call is TRBV7-3, the J call TRBJ2-3; the D gene is possibly TRBD2 (6 bases). Germline V CDR1 and CDR2: SGHTA, FQGTGA. The CDR3 is made up of 15 amino acids. With 4 bases removed from V and 0 bases from J, the gap between germline ends came to 11 bases. CDR3 DNA sequence: TGTGCCAGCAGCTCGGTAGCGGTTAGCACAGATACGCAGTATTTT. Translation: CASSSVAVSTDTQYF.

The rearrangement links TRBV12-3 or TRBV12-4 to TRBJ1-3; unclear D gene. Deletions cut 7 bases from V and 0 bases from J, with 4 bases between. This CDR3 spans 12 amino acids. As DNA, the CDR3 is TGTGCCAGCACCCTCTCTGGAAACACCATATATTTT. This translates into CASTLSGNTIYF.

This chain connects TRBV5-1 to TRBJ2-5, with TRBD1 matching over 9 bases. V lost 0 bases to trimming and J lost 7 bases; unmatched junction nucleotides: 13. CDR1 is SGHRS and CDR2 is YFSETQ in the germline V gene. This CDR3 region has 17 residues. The CDR3 is CASSLAGTGRTTRTQYF. The CDR3 region has the DNA TGCGCCAGCAGCTTGGCGGGGACAGGGCGCACCACCAGGACCCAGTACTTC.

V usage is TRBV7-9 and J usage is TRBJ2-6, with D tentatively TRBD2 (5 bases). Trimming cost V 6 bases and J 4 bases, with 25 bases left between them. Looked up from germline, CDR1 is SEHNR and CDR2 is FQNEAQ (reference sequence). The CDR3 runs 19 residues. The chain's CDR3 is CASSEPQPASGYGANVLTF. The CDR3 DNA reads TGTGCCAGCAGTGAACCCCAACCCGCCTCGGGGTACGGGGCCAACGTCCTGACTTTC. The full variable domain, rest sourced from reference TRBV7-9 and TRBJ2-6, is DTGVSQNPRHKITKRGQNVTFRCDPISEHNRLYWYRQTLGQGPEFLTYFQNEAQLEKSRLLSDRFSAERPKGSFSTLEIQRTEQGDSAMYLCASSEPQPASGYGANVLTFGAGSRLTVL.

The chain employs TRBV6-5 and TRBJ2-7; tentatively, D is TRBD1 (6 bases). The germline V and J ends were trimmed by 6 bases and 2 bases, with 17 bases remaining between them. CDR1 and CDR2 from the germline V gene are MNHEY and SVGAGI. The CDR3 length is 15 residues. The CDR3 region is CASRLNRDGTYEQYF. The CDR3, as DNA: TGTGCCAGCAGGCTCAACAGGGATGGGACCTACGAGCAGTACTTC.

The chain links TRBV5-6 to TRBJ1-4; D not certain. Per the germline V gene, CDR1 is SGHDT and CDR2 is YYEEEE. This CDR3 comprises 16 residues. Trimming left V 0 bases short and J 0 bases short, with 9 bases between. The CDR3 DNA sequence: TGTGCCAGCAGCTTGGCAGGCCCCGCAACTAATGAAAAACTGTTTTTT. It encodes CASSLAGPATNEKLFF.

V gene TRBV7-3 combines with J gene TRBJ2-5; 9 nucleotides line up with TRBD2. V trimming: 5 bases; J trimming: 5 bases; junction bases outside the gene matches: 9. The CDR3 has 15 residues. CDR1 is SGHTA and CDR2 is FQGTGA in the germline V gene. The CDR3 nucleotides are TGTGCCAGCAGCCCACGGAGGACTAGCGAGGAGACCCAGTACTTC. Its translation: CASSPRRTSEETQYF.

This clone was counted once. The chain uses TRBV6-5 and TRBJ1-6; tentatively, D is TRBD1 (6 bases). The ends were cut back, 2 bases at V and 3 bases at J, with 11 bases in the middle. The CDR3 has 16 amino acids. Germline CDR1 MNHEY, CDR2 SVGAGI. The CDR3 region is CASSYNRVIYNSPLHF. The CDR3 nucleotides are TGTGCCAGCAGTTACAACAGGGTTATCTATAATTCACCCCTCCACTTT.

The chain is built from TRBV7-2 and TRBJ2-7; 10 bases line up with TRBD2. This CDR3 comprises 15 residues. CDR1 and CDR2 from the germline V gene are SGHTA and FQGNSA. V was clipped by 2 bases and J by 2 bases; unmatched bases: 3. CDR3 bases: TGTGCCAGCAGCTTATTAGCGGGGGGAGCCTACGAGCAGTACTTC. Protein product: CASSLLAGGAYEQYF.

V usage is TRBV6-5 and J usage is TRBJ2-2; D uncertain. The CDR3 runs to 14 residues. V gave up 0 bases and J gave up 6 bases, with 8 bases separating them. Germline loops: CDR1 MNHEY, CDR2 SVGAGI. The CDR3 protein is CASSYSFRAGELFF. CDR3 sequence (DNA): TGTGCCAGCAGTTACTCGTTTCGGGCCGGGGAGCTGTTTTTT.

This clone has a single count. The chain combines TRBV10-1 with TRBJ1-2; the match to TRBD1 covers 7 bases. This CDR3 has 13 residues. The junction had 1 base not matched to a gene; V was cut back by 4 bases and J by 2 bases. The germline V gene encodes CDR1 WNHNN and CDR2 SYGVQD (reference sequence). The CDR3 DNA follows: TGCGCCAGCAGTGGGGGACAGAACTATGGCTACACCTTC. This codes for CASSGGQNYGYTF.

The CDR3 reads CASSLAGGDTEAFF. In DNA form, the CDR3 reads TGCGCCAGCAGCTTGGCCGGGGGAGACACTGAAGCTTTCTTT. V is TRBV5-1 and J is TRBJ1-1, with D maybe TRBD1 (5 bases). The V and J ends lost 0 bases and 3 bases respectively, with 9 bases between them. CDR1 is SGHRS, CDR2 YFSETQ, per germline. This CDR3 region has 14 residues.

This chain links TRBV2 with TRBJ2-5, with a possible D match to TRBD2 (6 bases). V was trimmed by 4 bases and J by 2 bases, leaving 20 bases between them. The CDR3 totals 17 residues. Germline CDR1 is SNHLY and CDR2 is FYNNEI. The CDR3 reads CASSAELGRGSQETQYF. The CDR3 region has the DNA TGTGCCAGCAGTGCGGAACTGGGACGGGGGTCACAAGAGACCCAGTACTTC.

The chain combines TRBV15 with TRBJ2-3, with 8 bases identical to TRBD2. From germline, CDR1 is LNHNV and CDR2 YYDKDF (reference sequence). V was clipped by 0 bases and J by 7 bases; unmatched bases: 9. The CDR3 sequence is 16 residues long. The CDR3 sequence: CATSRDLASGRYTQYF. The DNA for the CDR3 is TGTGCCACCAGCAGAGATTTGGCTAGCGGGCGCTATACGCAGTATTTT.

The CDR3 DNA reads TGTGCCAGTAGTATTTACAGGGCGAACACCGGGGAGCTGTTTTTT. Translated, it gives CASSIYRANTGELFF. The chain joins TRBV19 to TRBJ2-2; D possibly corresponds to TRBD1 (6 bases). V lost 3 bases to trimming and J lost 0 bases, with 8 bases between them. The germline CDR1 and CDR2 sequences are LNHDA and SQIVND (reference sequence). The CDR3 is made up of 15 amino acids.

This clone has only a few counts. This rearrangement joins TRBV6-2 or TRBV6-3 to TRBJ2-5; unclear D gene. Germline assignment: CDR1 MNHEY and CDR2 SVGEGT. The CDR3 spans 15 residues. V gave up 2 bases and J gave up 5 bases, with 15 bases separating them. The CDR3 loop is CASSYPGEPKETQYF. The CDR3 coding sequence is TGTGCCAGCAGTTACCCAGGCGAGCCAAAGGAGACCCAGTACTTC.

J is TRBJ2-7 and V is TRBV7-9, with 7 bases identical to TRBD1. Losses at the gene ends were 1 base for V and 3 bases for J; bases not matched to a gene: 9. This CDR3 comprises 16 residues. Germline V gene lookup returns CDR1 SEHNR and CDR2 FQNEAQ (reference sequence). This chain's CDR3 is CASSLEGTVPGYEQYF. The CDR3 nucleotides are TGTGCCAGCAGCTTAGAAGGGACAGTCCCTGGCTACGAGCAGTACTTC.

The genes are TRBV29-1 and TRBJ2-5; 8 nucleotides align to TRBD1. Trimming cost V 7 bases and J 2 bases; bases outside gene matches: 6. This CDR3 contains 13 residues. Germline V CDR1 and CDR2: SQVTM, ANQGSEA. The CDR3 region is CSALDRDQETQYF. For the CDR3, the DNA is TGCAGCGCCCTGGACAGGGATCAAGAGACCCAGTACTTC.

The chain combines TRBV5-6 with TRBJ2-7; 9 bases are shared with TRBD2. The length of the CDR3 is 14 residues. The V gene's germline CDR1 is SGHDT and CDR2 YYEEEE. The junction had 4 bases not matched to a gene; V was cut back by 3 bases and J by 3 bases. CDR3 sequence (DNA): TGTGCCAGCAGCTCGGGACTAGCTTACTACGAGCAGTACTTC. Its translation is CASSSGLAYYEQYF.

The rearrangement uses TRBV9 and TRBJ2-1; 7 bases fit TRBD1. Per germline, CDR1 SGDLS and CDR2 YYNGEE. The CDR3 is made up of 16 amino acids. V was clipped by 0 bases and J by 3 bases; unmatched bases: 6. The CDR3: CASSVAGQVLYNEQFF. The CDR3 DNA is TGTGCCAGCAGCGTAGCAGGACAGGTCCTCTACAATGAGCAGTTCTTC.

V and J are TRBV5-1 and TRBJ1-4; 8 bases map to TRBD1. The trim removed 0 bases at V and 7 bases at J, leaving 8 bases unmatched. The CDR3 is 16 amino acids. The V gene's germline CDR1 is SGHRS and CDR2 YFSETQ. CDR3 nucleotides: TGCGCCAGCAGCTTGGGCCCGACAGGGGAAGCTGAAAAACTGTTTTTT. Residues: CASSLGPTGEAEKLFF.

The gene calls are TRBV14 and TRBJ2-7; TRBD2 matches 11 bases. V lost 3 bases to trimming and J lost 3 bases; unmatched junction nucleotides: 10. The CDR3 is 17 residues long. Germline V gene data show CDR1 as SGHDN and CDR2 as FVKESK. In nucleotides, the CDR3 is TGTGCCAGCAGCCAGGAAATTGCGGGACTAGCGGTCTACGAGCAGTACGTC. It codes for CASSQEIAGLAVYEQYV.

Here the CDR3 reads CASSYSTGAINTEAFF. In DNA, the CDR3 is TGTGCCAGCAGTTACTCCACAGGGGCGATCAACACTGAAGCTTTCTTT. The chain carries TRBV6-5 and TRBJ1-1; 7 bases match TRBD1. In germline, CDR1 is MNHEY, CDR2 SVGAGI. The CDR3 length is 16 residues. Losses at the gene ends were 0 bases for V and 2 bases for J; bases not matched to a gene: 6.

The chain links TRBV30 to TRBJ2-1; D remains ambiguous. Germline CDR1 GTSNPN, CDR2 SVGIG (reference sequence). The ends were cut back, 5 bases at V and 3 bases at J, with 14 bases in the middle. The CDR3 contains 14 residues. Here the CDR3 reads CAWAQDLGYNEQFF. The CDR3 coding sequence is TGTGCCTGGGCGCAGGATTTGGGCTACAATGAGCAGTTCTTC.

V usage is TRBV29-1 and J usage is TRBJ1-5; D is undetermined. The V and J ends lost 7 bases and 5 bases respectively, with 15 bases between them. Germline assignment: CDR1 SQVTM and CDR2 ANQGSEA. The CDR3 runs to 13 residues. CDR3 nucleotide sequence: TGCAGCGGTTCAAGAGGCTCGGATCAGCCCCAGCATTTT. Its translation: CSGSRGSDQPQHF.

V gene TRBV9 combines with J gene TRBJ1-5; 7 nucleotides align to TRBD1. Looked up from germline, CDR1 is SGDLS and CDR2 is YYNGEE. The trim removed 1 base at V and 4 bases at J, leaving 2 bases unmatched. The CDR3 runs to 14 residues. CDR3 nucleotide sequence: TGTGCCAGCAGCGTAACAGGGGAAAATCAGCCCCAGCATTTT. The encoded protein is CASSVTGENQPQHF.

This clone was found many times. The chain links TRBV19 to TRBJ2-1, with TRBD1 matching over 9 bases. CDR3 length equals 15 residues. From germline, CDR1 is LNHDA and CDR2 SQIVND (reference sequence). V was pared by 3 bases and J by 13 bases, with 13 bases of the junction left unmatched. CDR3 sequence (DNA): TGTGCCAGTAGTATTTCGGGACAGGGACGAATTGAACAGTTCTTC. Protein sequence: CASSISGQGRIEQFF.

V and J are TRBV25-1 and TRBJ1-6, with 8 bases fitting TRBD1. After removal of 4 bases from V and 6 bases from J, the junction contained 5 bases not matched to a gene. CDR1 is MGHDK and CDR2 is SYGVNS in the germline V gene. The CDR3 has 15 residues. This chain's CDR3 is CASSARTGSNSPLHF. The CDR3 DNA follows: TGTGCCAGCAGTGCTAGGACAGGGAGTAATTCACCCCTCCACTTT.

This chain connects TRBV25-1 to TRBJ2-2; TRBD2 agrees at 10 bases. Germline V gene data show CDR1 as MGHDK and CDR2 as SYGVNS. J was trimmed by 5 bases and V by 10 bases; bases with no gene match: 10. The CDR3 covers 15 residues. The CDR3, as DNA: TGTGCCAACAATCTAGCGGGAGTACAGACCGGGGAGCTGTTTTTT. Translating gives CANNLAGVQTGELFF.

The chain carries TRBV5-4 and TRBJ2-2; D may be TRBD2 (7 bases). The V gene's germline CDR1 is SGHNT and CDR2 YYREEE (reference sequence). The CDR3 has 15 amino acids. V lost 3 bases to trimming and J lost 5 bases, with 14 bases between them. CDR3 amino acids: CASSSLGGGTGELFF. In DNA form, the CDR3 reads TGTGCCAGCAGCTCCCTAGGGGGGGGGACCGGGGAGCTGTTTTTT.

The chain joins TRBV27 to TRBJ1-6; TRBD1 might be the D (6 bases). Germline V gene sequence: CDR1 MNHEY, CDR2 SMNVEV (reference sequence). V lost 6 bases and J lost 7, with 13 bases in between. The CDR3 is 14 residues long. In DNA, the CDR3 is TGTGCCAGCAGGAGGGACAATAGCAATTCACCCCTCCACTTT. Translation: CASRRDNSNSPLHF.